A single T cell receptor (beta chain) is shown here with its context. At one boundary the junction diverges from the germline segment, which might be a read error. Germline V gene sequence: CDR1 LGHDT, CDR2 YNNKEL (reference sequence). The CDR3 totals 13 residues. These data belong to a study of blood T cell repertoires in COVID-19. On the study more broadly: The study drew acute and convalescent COVID-19 samples from the United States, Italy and Spain. Sources were T cells, B-cell-depleted T cells, or PBMCs; the material itself was cDNA or gDNA.

In the original workflow: From reference gene primer amplification, estimates of nucleated cell counts were derived. Generated by immunoSEQ multiplex PCR, the TCRdb table keeps only in-frame clones and is missing some. V and J calls and clone size follow that table, whereas D and trimming were derived from the DNA. The sample lists 450,000 to 500,000 clones, 70% to 90% seen once, with roughly 3.2% in the top ten. This sequence originates from a human donor in a cohort sampled during active COVID-19. The sequenced sample consisted of peripheral blood. V is TRBV3-1 (or the pseudogene TRBV3-2) and J is TRBJ1-1; no clear D gene. The DNA of the CDR3 is TGTGCCAGCAGCCCCGGTGAGGCCCGGCCCGCACTTTTT. Protein product: CASSPGEARPALF.